This TCR beta chain derives from a study of response to subunit inactivated influenza vaccine (dated by TCRdb to 2016 to 2018). With regard to the full study: To follow how T cells responded to a trivalent subunit inactivated influenza vaccine, the researchers relied on deep quantitative profiling of the T cell receptor repertoire. Overall results and qualifications from the work: The authors suggested that each seasonal influenza vaccination may recruit only a limited number of new T cells.

The V end gives up 6 bases and the J end 6 bases, leaving 5 bases in the junction not matched to a gene. Reading the germline V gene gives CDR1 MNHNS and CDR2 SASEGT. Measured from the cysteine to the phenylalanine, the CDR3 is 13 residues long. The sequence is cut down to CDR3 DNA, 39 bases in frame from base 1. About this clonotype: What this receptor recognizes is not known. Base qualities are missing; no much larger clone stands one base away.

Libraries were prepared through RT-PCR. The instrument was an Illumina HiSeq 2500. TCRdb reprocessing: public reads trimmed at Q25 with fastp, clones called with MiXCR, in-frame beta chains kept. Each entry merges the rows of one CDR3 protein and shows their most common DNA and genes. This sample has hundreds of thousands of distinct CDR3 sequences in its table, and approximately 17% of those were observed once. The ten largest clonotypes hold less than 4% of the sample. The sequence joins TRBV6-1 to TRBJ2-4; 7 bases in between match TRBD1. The receptor was isolated from a man between 45 and 75 years old who received an inactivated influenza vaccine. Donor details come from another sample of the same person, matched by shared clones. Sample: CD4+ T cells sorted from PBMCs, taken less than 30 months after vaccination. The CDR3 protein is CASRDRVGNIQYF. The DNA sequence follows: TGTGCCAGCAGAGACAGGGTCGGAAACATTCAGTACTTC.